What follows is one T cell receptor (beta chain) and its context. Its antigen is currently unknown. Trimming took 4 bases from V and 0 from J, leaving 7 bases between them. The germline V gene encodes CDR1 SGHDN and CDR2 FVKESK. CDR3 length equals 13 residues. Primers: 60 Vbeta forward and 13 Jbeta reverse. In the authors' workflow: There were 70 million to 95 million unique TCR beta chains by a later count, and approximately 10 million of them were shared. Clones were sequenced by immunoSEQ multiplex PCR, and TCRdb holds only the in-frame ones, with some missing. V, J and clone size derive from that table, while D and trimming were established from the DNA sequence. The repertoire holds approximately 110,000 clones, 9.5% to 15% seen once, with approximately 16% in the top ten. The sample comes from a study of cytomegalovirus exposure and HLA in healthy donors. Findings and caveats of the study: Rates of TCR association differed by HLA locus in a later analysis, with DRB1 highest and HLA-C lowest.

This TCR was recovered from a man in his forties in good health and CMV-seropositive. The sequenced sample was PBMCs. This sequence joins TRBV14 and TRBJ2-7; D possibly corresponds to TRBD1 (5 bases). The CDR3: CASSPQVSYEQYF. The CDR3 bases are TGTGCCAGCAGCCCACAGGTCTCCTACGAGCAGTACTTC.